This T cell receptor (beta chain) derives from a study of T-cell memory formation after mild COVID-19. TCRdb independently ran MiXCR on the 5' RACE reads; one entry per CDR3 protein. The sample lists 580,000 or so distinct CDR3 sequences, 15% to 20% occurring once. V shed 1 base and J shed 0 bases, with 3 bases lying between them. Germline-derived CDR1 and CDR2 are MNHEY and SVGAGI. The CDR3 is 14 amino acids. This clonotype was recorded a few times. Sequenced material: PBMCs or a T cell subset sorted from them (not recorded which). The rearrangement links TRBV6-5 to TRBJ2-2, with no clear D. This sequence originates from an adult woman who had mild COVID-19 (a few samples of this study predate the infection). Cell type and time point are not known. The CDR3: CASSYFANTGELFF. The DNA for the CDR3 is TGTGCCAGCAGTTACTTCGCGAACACCGGGGAGCTGTTTTTT.